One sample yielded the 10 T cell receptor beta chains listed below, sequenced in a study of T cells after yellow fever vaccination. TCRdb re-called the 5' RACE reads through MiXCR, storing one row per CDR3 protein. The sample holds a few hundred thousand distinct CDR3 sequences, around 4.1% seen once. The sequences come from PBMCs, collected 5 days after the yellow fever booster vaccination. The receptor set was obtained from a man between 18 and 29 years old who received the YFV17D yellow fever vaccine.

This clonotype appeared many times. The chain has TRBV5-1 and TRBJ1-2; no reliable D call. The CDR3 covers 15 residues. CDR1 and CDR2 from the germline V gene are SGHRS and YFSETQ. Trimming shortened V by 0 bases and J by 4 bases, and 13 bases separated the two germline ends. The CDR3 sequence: CASSLEDPTPYGYTF. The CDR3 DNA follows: TGCGCCAGCAGCTTGGAAGACCCCACCCCCTATGGCTACACCTTC.

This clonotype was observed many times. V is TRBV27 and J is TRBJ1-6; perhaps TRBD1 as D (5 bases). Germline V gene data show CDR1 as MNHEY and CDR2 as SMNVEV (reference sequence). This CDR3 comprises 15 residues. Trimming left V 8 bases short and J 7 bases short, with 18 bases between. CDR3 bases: TGTGCCAGCCTTCCGTCATGGGGCGGGAATTCACCCCTCCACTTT. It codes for CASLPSWGGNSPLHF.

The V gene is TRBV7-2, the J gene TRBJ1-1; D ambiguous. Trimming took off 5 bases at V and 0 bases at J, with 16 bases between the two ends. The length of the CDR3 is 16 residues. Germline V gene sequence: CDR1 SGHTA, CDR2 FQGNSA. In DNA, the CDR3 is TGTGCCAGCAGCACCAACTCTCGGAGGGTGAACACTGAAGCTTTCTTT. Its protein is CASSTNSRRVNTEAFF.

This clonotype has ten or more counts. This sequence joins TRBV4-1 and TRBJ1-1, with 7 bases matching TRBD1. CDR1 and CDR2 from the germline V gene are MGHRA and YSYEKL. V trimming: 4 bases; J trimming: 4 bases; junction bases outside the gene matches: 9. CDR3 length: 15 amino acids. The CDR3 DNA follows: TGCGCCAGCAGCCCTTCAGGGGGTGTCGTCACTGAAGCTTTCTTT. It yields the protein CASSPSGGVVTEAFF.

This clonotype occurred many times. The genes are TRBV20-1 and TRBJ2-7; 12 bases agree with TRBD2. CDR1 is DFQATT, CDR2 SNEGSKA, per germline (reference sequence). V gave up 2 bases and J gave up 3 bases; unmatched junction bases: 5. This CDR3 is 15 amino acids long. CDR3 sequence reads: CSARRLAGGHYEQYV. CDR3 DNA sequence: TGCAGTGCTAGACGTCTAGCGGGGGGGCACTACGAGCAGTACGTC.

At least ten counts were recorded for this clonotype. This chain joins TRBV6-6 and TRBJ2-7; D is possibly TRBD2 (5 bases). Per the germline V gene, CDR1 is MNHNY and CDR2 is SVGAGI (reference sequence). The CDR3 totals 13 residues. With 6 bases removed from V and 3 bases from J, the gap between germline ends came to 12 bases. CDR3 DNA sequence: TGTGCCAGCAGACATTCCGGGAACTACGAGCAGTACGTC. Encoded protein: CASRHSGNYEQYV.

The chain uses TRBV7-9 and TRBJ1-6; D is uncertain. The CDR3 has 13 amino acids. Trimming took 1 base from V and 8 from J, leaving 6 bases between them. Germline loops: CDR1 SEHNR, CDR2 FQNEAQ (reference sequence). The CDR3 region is CASSLEEDSPLHF. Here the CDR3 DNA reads TGTGCCAGCAGCTTAGAGGAGGATTCACCCCTCCACTTT. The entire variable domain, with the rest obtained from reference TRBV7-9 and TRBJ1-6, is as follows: DTGVSQNPRHKITKRGQNVTFRCDPISEHNRLYWYRQTLGQGPEFLTYFQNEAQLEKSRLLSDRFSAERPKGSFSTLEIQRTEQGDSAMYLCASSLEEDSPLHFGNGTRLTVT.

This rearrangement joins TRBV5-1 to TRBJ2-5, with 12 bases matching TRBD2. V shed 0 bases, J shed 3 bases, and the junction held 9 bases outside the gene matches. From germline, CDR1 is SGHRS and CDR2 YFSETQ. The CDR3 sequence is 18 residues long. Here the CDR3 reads CASSLDLPASGGEETQYF. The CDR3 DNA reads TGCGCCAGCAGCTTGGACCTTCCGGCTAGCGGGGGGGAAGAGACCCAGTACTTC.

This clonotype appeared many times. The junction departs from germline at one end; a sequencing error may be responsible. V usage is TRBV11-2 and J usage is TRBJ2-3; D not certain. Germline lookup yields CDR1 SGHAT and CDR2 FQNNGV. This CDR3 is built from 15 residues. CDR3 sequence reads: CASILTGSGTDTQYF. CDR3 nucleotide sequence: TGTGCCAGCATCTTAACCGGCAGCGGCACAGATACGCAGTATTTT.

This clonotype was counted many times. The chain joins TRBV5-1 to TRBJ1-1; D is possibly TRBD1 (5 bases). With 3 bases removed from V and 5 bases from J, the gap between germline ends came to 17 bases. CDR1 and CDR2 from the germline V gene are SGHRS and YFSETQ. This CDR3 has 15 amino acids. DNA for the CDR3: TGCGCCAGCAGCTCGGACCCGGGGAAGGGGACTGAAGCTTTCTTT. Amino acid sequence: CASSSDPGKGTEAFF.